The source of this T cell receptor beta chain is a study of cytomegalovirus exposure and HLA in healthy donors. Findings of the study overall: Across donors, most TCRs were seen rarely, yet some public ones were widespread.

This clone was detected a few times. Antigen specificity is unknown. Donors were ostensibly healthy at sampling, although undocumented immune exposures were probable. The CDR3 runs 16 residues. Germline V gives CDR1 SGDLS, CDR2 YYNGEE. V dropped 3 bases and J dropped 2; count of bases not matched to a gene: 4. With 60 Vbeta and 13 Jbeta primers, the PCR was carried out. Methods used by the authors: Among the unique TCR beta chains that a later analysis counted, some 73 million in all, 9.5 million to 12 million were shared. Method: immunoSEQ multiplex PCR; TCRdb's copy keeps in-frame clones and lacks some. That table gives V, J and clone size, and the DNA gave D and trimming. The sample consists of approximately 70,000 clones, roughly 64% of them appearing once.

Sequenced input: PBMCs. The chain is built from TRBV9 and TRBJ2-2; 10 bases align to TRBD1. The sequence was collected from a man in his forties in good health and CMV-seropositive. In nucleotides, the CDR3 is TGTGCCAGCAGCGGAGGGACAGGGGAAAACACCGGGGAGCTGTTTTTT. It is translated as CASSGGTGENTGELFF.